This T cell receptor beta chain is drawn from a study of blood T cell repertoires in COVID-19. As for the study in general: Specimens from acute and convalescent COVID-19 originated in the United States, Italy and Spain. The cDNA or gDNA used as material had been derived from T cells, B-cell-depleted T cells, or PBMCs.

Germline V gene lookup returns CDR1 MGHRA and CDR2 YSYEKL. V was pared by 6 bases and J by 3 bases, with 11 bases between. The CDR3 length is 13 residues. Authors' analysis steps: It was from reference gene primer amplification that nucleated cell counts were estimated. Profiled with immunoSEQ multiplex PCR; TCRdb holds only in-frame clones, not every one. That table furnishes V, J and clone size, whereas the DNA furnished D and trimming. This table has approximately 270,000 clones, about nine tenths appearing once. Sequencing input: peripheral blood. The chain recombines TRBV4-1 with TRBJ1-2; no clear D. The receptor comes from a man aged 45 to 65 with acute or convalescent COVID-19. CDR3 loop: CASSTMLDYGYTF. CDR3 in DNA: TGCGCCAGCAGTACGATGCTAGACTATGGCTACACCTTC.